A few counts support the clone carrying this T cell receptor beta chain. This specimen comes from a study of blood T cells in healthy people across ages. V was clipped by 5 bases and J by 3 bases; unmatched bases: 4. CDR1 is SGHTA, CDR2 FQGNSA, per germline. The CDR3 runs 15 residues. A J-beta primer mix and a sample-barcoded 5' primer were used in a second PCR of roughly 6 to 12 cycles. TCRdb used MiXCR to reprocess the 5' RACE reads, holding one entry per CDR3 protein. The sample lists about 1.4 million distinct CDR3 sequences, 59% seen once, with approximately 7% in the top ten. The source material was blood. The chain recombines TRBV7-2 with TRBJ2-7; 13 bases are a match to TRBD2. This sequence originates from a young man in good health. The DNA of the CDR3 is TGTGCCAGCAGCCTAAGACTAGCGGGAGGCTACGAGCAGTACTTC. It encodes CASSLRLAGGYEQYF.